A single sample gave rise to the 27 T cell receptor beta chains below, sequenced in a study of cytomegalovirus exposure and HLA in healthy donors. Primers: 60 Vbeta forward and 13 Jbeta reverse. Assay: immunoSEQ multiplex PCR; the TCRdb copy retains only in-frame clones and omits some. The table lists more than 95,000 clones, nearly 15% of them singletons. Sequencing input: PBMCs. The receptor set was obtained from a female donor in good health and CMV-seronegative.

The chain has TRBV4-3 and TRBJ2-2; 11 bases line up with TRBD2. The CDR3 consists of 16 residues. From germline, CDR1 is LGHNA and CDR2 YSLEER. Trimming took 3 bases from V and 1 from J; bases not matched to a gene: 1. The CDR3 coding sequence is TGCGCCAGCAGCCACGGACTAGCGGGGAACACCGGGGAGCTGTTTTTT. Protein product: CASSHGLAGNTGELFF.

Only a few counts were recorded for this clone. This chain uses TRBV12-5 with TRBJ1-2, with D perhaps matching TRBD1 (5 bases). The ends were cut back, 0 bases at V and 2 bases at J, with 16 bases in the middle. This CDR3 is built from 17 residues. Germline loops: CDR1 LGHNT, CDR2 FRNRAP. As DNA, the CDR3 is TGTGCTAGTGGTTTGGTCCCCGGGGGAGGGAGAAACTATGGCTACACCTTC. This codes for CASGLVPGGGRNYGYTF.

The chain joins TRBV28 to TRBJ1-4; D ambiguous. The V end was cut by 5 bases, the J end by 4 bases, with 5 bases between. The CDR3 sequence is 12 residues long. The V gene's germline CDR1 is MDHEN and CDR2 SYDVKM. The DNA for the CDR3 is TGTGCCAGCAGTGGAGTTAATGAAAAACTGTTTTTT. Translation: CASSGVNEKLFF.

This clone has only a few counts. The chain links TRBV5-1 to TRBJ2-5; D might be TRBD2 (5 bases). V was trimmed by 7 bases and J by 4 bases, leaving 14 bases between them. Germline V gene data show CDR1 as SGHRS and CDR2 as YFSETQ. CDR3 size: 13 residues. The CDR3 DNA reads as TGCGCCAGCGGCCCTAGCCTCGGAGAGACCCAGTACTTC. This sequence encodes CASGPSLGETQYF.

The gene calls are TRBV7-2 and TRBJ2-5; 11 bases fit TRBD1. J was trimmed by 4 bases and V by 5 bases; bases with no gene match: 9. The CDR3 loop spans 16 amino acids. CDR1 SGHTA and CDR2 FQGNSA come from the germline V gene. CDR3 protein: CASSPGDRGRGETQYF. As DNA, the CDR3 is TGTGCCAGCAGCCCCGGGGACAGGGGGAGAGGAGAGACCCAGTACTTC.

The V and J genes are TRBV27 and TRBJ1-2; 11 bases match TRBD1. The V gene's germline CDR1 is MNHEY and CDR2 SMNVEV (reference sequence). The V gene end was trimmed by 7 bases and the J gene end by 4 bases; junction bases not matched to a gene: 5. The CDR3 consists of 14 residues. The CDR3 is CASTRTGGFYGYTF. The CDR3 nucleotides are TGTGCCAGCACCAGGACAGGGGGCTTCTATGGCTACACCTTC.

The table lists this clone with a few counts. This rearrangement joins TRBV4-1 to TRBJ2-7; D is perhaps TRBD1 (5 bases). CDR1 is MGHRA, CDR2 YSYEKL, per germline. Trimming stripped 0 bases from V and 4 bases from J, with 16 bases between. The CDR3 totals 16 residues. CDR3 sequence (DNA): TGCGCCAGCAGCCAAGATTTGCAGGGTCCTCGGTACGAGCAGTACTTC. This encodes CASSQDLQGPRYEQYF.

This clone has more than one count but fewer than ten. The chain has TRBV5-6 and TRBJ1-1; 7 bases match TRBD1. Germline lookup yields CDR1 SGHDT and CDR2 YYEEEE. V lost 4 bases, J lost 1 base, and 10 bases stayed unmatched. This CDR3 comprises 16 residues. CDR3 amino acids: CASSTGRQGSNTEAFF. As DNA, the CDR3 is TGTGCCAGCAGCACCGGAAGACAGGGCTCGAACACTGAAGCTTTCTTT.

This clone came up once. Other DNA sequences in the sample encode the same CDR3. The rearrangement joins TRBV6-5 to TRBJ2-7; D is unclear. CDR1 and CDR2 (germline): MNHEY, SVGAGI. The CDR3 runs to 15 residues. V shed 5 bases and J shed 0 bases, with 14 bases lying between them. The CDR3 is CASSRSQSPSYEQYF. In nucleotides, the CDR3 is TGTGCCAGCAGTCGCAGTCAGTCCCCCTCCTACGAGCAGTACTTC.

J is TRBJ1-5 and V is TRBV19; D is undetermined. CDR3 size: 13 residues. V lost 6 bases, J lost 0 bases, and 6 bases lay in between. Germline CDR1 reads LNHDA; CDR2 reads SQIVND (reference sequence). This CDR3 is CASRLYSNQPQHF. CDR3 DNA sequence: TGTGCCAGTAGGCTATATAGCAATCAGCCCCAGCATTTT.

The CDR3 DNA follows: TGTGCCAGCAGCTTGGTGGGGGCCTCTGGAAACACCATATATTTT. It is translated as CASSLVGASGNTIYF. V gene TRBV5-4 combines with J gene TRBJ1-3; perhaps TRBD1 as D (6 bases). The CDR3 has 15 amino acids. The V gene lost 0 bases and the J gene lost 0 bases, with 7 bases spanning the gap. CDR1 SGHNT and CDR2 YYREEE come from the germline V gene (reference sequence).

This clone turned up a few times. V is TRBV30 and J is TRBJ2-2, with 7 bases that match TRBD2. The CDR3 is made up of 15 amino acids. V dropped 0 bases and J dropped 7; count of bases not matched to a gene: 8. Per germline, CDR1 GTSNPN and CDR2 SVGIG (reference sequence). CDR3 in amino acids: CAWSVQAGVVGELFF. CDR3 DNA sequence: TGTGCCTGGAGTGTACAGGCGGGAGTGGTCGGGGAGCTGTTTTTT. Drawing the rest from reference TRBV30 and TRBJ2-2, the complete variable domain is SQTIHQWPATLVQPVGSPLSLECTVEGTSNPNLYWYRQAAGRGLQLLFYSVGIGQISSEVPQNLSASRPQDRQFILSSKKLLLSDSGFYLCAWSVQAGVVGELFFGEGSRLTVL.

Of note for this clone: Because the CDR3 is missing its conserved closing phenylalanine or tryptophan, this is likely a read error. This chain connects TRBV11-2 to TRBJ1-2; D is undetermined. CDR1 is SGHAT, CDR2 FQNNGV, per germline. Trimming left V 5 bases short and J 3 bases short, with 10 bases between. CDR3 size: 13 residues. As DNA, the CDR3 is TGTGCCAGCAGCCTGCGCCCGGACTATGGCTACACCCTC. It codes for CASSLRPDYGYTL.

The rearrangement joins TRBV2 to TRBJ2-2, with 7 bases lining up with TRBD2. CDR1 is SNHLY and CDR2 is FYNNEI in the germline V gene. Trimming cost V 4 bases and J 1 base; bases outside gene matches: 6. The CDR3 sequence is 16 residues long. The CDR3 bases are TGTGCCAGCAGTGGTGGGGGGGGACTGAACACCGGGGAGCTGTTTTTT. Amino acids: CASSGGGGLNTGELFF.

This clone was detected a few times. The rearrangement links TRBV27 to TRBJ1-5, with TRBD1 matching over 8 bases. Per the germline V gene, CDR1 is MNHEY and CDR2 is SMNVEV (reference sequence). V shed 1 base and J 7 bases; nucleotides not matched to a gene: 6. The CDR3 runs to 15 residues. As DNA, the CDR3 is TGTGCCAGCAGTTTATTGGGTGACAGGGGACAGCCCCAGCATTTT. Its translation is CASSLLGDRGQPQHF.

CDR3: CSVVEGQGDTQYF. In nucleotides, the CDR3 is TGCAGCGTTGTTGAAGGCCAGGGAGATACGCAGTATTTT. The chain carries TRBV29-1 and TRBJ2-3, with D possibly being TRBD1 (5 bases). The CDR3 spans 13 residues. Per germline, CDR1 SQVTM and CDR2 ANQGSEA. V was shortened by 4 bases and J by 5 bases, with 13 bases between the two germline ends.

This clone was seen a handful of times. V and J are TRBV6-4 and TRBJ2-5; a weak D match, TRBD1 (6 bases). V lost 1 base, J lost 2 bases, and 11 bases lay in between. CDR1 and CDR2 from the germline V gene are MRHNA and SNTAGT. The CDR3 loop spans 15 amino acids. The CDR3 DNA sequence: TGTGCCAGCAGTGACTATAGACAGGTTCAAGAGACCCAGTACTTC. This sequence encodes CASSDYRQVQETQYF.

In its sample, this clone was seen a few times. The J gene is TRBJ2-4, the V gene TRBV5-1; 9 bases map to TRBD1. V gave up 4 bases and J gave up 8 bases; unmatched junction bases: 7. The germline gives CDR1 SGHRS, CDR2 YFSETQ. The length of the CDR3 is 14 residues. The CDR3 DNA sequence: TGCGCCAGCAGCCCGGGACAGGGCCAGCACATTCAGTACTTC. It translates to CASSPGQGQHIQYF.

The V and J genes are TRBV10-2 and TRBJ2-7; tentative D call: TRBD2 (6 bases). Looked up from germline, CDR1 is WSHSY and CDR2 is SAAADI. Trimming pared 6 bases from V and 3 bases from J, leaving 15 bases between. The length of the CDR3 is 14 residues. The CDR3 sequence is CASRIPMEGYEQYF. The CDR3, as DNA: TGCGCCAGCAGAATCCCGATGGAGGGCTACGAGCAGTACTTC.

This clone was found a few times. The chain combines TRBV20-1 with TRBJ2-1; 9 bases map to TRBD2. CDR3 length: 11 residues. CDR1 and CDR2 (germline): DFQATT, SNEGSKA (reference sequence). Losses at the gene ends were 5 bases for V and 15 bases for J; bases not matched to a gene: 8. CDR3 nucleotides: TGCAGTGCTGTCCTAGCGGGGCCTCTGTTCTTC. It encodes CSAVLAGPLFF.

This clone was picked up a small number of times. The CDR3 DNA follows: TGCGCCAGCAGCGCTAGCGGTGGCCGCACAAATGAGCAGTTCTTC. This codes for CASSASGGRTNEQFF. V gene TRBV4-3 combines with J gene TRBJ2-1; TRBD2 matches at 7 bases. Germline V CDR1 and CDR2: LGHNA, YSLEER. The junction had 11 bases not matched to a gene; V was cut back by 5 bases and J by 7 bases. The CDR3 covers 15 residues.

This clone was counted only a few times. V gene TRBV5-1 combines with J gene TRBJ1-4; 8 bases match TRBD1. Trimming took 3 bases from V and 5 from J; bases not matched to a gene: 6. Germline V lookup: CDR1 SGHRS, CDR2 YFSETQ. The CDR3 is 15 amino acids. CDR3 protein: CASSSTGGGNEKLFF. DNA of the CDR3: TGCGCCAGCAGCTCCACAGGGGGGGGGAATGAAAAACTGTTTTTT.

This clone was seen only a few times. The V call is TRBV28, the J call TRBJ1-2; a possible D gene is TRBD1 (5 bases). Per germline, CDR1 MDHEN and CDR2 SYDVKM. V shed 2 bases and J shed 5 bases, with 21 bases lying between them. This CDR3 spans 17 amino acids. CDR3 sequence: CASSLEGDRRVIYGYTF. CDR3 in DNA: TGTGCCAGCAGTTTAGAAGGTGACAGAAGAGTTATATATGGCTACACCTTC.

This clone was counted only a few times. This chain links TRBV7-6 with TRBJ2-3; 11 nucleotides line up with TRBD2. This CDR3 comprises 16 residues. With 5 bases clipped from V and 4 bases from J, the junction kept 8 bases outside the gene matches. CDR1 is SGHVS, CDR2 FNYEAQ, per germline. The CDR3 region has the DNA TGTGCCAGCAGCGCCATGACTAGCGGGGCGGCAGATACGCAGTATTTT. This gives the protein CASSAMTSGAADTQYF.

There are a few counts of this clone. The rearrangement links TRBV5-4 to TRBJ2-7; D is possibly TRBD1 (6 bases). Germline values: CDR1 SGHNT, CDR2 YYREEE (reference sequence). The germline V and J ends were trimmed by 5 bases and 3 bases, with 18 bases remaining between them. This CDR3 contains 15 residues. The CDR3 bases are TGTGCCAGCAGTTGGGGGACAATGGCTAACTACGAGCAGTACTTC. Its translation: CASSWGTMANYEQYF.

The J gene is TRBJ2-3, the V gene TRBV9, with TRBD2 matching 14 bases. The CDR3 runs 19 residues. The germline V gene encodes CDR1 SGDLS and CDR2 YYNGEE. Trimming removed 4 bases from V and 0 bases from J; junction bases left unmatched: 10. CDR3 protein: CASSTPGLAGVRSTDTQYF. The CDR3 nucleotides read TGTGCCAGCAGCACCCCGGGACTAGCGGGGGTAAGAAGCACAGATACGCAGTATTTT.

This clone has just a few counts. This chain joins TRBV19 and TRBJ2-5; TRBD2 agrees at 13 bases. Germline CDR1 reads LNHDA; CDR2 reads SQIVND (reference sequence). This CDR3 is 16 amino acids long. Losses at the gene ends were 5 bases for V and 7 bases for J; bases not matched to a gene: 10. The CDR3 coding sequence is TGTGCCAGTAGTGGCAGACTAGCGGGGGGATTAGGGACCCAGTACTTC. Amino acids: CASSGRLAGGLGTQYF.